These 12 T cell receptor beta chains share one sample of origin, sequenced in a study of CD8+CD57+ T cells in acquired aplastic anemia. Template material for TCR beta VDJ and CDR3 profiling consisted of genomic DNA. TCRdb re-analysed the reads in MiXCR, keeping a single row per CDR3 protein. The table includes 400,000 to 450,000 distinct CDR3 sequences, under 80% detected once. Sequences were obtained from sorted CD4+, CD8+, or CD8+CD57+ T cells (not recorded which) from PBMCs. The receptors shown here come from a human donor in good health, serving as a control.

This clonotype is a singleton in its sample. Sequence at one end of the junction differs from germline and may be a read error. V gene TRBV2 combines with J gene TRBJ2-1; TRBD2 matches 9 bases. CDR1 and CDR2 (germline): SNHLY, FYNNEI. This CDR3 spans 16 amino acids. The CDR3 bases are TGTACCAGCAACCGACCCTTAGCGGGGGCCGGCAATGAGCAGTTCTTC. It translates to CTSNRPLAGAGNEQFF.

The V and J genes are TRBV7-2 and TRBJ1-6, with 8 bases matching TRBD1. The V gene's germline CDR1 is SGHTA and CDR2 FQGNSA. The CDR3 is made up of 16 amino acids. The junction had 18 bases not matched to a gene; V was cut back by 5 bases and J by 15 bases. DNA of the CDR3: TGTGCCAGCAGCCAAGGACAGGGAAAAGGCTATGGCTACCTCCACTTT. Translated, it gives CASSQGQGKGYGYLHF.

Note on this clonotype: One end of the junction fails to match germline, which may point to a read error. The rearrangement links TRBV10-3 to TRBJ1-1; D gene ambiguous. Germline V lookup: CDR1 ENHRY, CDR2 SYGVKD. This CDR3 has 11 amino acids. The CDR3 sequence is CASDVIHEEFF. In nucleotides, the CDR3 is TGTGCCAGCGACGTGATACATGAAGAGTTCTTC.

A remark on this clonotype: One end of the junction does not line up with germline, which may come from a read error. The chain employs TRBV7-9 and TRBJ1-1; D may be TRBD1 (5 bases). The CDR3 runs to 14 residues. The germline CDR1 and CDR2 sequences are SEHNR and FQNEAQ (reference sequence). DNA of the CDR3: TGTGCCAGCACGGGGCGGAGACCCAGTACTGCGGGCCAGTTT. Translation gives CASTGRRPSTAGQF.

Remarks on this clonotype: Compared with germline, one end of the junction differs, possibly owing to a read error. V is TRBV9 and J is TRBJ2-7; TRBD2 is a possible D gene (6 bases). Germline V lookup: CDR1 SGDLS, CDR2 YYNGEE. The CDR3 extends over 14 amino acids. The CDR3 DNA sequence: TGTGCCAGCAGCGTGTCGGGGGAATCCTGGGAGCTGTACTTC. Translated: CASSVSGESWELYF.

In nucleotides, the CDR3 is TGTGCCAGCAGCGACCGAGTTAGCGGTAACTCCTACAATGAGCAGTTCTTC. It codes for CASSDRVSGNSYNEQFF. The J gene is TRBJ2-1, the V gene TRBV9; D may be TRBD2 (6 bases). Germline CDR1 is SGDLS and CDR2 is YYNGEE. The CDR3 is 17 residues long. The V and J ends lost 3 bases and 0 bases respectively, with 16 bases between them.

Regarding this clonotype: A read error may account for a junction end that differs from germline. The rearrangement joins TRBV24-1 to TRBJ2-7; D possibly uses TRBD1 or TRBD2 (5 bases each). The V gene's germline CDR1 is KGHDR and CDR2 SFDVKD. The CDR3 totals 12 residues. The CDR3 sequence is CPTSPGRNEQYF. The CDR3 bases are TGTCCCACCAGTCCGGGGCGGAACGAGCAGTACTTC.

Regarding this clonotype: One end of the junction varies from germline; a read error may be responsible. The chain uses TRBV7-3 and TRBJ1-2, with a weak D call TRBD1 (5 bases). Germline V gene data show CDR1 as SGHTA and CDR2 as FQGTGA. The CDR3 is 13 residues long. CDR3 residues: CASSLVGGDGYYF. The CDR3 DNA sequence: TGTGCCAGCAGCCTCGTTGGAGGGGATGGCTACTACTTC.

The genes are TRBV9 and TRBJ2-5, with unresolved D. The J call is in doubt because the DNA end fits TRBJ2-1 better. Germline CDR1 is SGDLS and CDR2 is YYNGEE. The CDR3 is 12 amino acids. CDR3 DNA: TGTGCCAGCAGCCCTCGGATGGGGGAGCAGTTCTTC. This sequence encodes CASSPRMGEQFF.

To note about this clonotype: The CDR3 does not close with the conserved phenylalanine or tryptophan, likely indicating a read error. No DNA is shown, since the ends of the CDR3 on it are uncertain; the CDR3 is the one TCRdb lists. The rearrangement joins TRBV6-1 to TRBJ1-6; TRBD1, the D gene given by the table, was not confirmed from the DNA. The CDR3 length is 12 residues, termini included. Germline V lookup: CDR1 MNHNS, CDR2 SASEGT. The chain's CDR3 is CASSRQGLAPNY.

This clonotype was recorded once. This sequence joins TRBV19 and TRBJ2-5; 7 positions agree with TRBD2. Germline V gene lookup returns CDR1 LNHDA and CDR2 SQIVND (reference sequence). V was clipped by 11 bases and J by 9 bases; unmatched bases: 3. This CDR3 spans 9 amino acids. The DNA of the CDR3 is TGTGCCGGGGGGGAGGCCCAGTACTTC. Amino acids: CAGGEAQYF.

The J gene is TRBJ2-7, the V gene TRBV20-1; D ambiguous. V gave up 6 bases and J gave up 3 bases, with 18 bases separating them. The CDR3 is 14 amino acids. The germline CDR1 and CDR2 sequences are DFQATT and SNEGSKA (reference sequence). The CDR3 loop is CSARSCERYYEQYF. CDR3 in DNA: TGCAGTGCGAGGTCCTGCGAGCGCTACTACGAGCAGTACTTC.